This T cell receptor (beta chain) originates from a study of blood T cell repertoires in COVID-19. In the study's own analysis: Quantification of nucleated cells was approximated via reference gene primer amplification. This table comes from immunoSEQ multiplex PCR, and its TCRdb copy is limited to in-frame clones, with some not included. The DNA was the basis for D and trimming; V, J and clone size are from that table. The sample lists approximately 50,000 clones, 82% seen once, with 9.5% to 13% in the top ten. The sequenced sample consisted of peripheral blood. The source is a man older than 75 with COVID-19, enrolled during active disease.

CDR3 nucleotides: TGTGCCAGCAGCTTCGGGACAGGGGCCAATCAGCCCCAGCATTTT. Its protein product is CASSFGTGANQPQHF. The chain joins TRBV11-2 to TRBJ1-5; 10 bases are a match to TRBD1. Germline trimming cut 3 bases from V and 3 bases from J; bases unmatched to any gene: 2. Germline lookup yields CDR1 SGHAT and CDR2 FQNNGV. The CDR3 extends over 15 amino acids.